The clone carrying this TCR beta chain was counted a few times. A much more abundant neighbour one base away suggests this may be a read error. These data come from a study of metastatic and nonmetastatic thyroid tumors. Until they underwent thyroid surgery, no patient had received any treatment. MiXCR reprocessed the PCR reads for TCRdb. The table has about 49,000 clones, 4% seen once. The sample comprised blood. The source is a female donor with papillary thyroid cancer or a benign thyroid nodule (not recorded which). Some clones in this sample may be carry-over from other donors' samples.

The CDR3 DNA reads TGTGCCAGCAGGACAGGGTCCTCGGAAGAGACCCAGTACTTC. Translating it yields CASRTGSSEETQYF. The chain carries TRBV6-1 and TRBJ2-5, with 7 bases lining up with TRBD1. In germline, CDR1 is MNHNS, CDR2 SASEGT. V trimming: 6 bases; J trimming: 3 bases; junction bases outside the gene matches: 7. The CDR3 consists of 14 residues.